The entry below gives a single TCR beta chain sequence along with its context. The V gene lost 2 bases and the J gene lost 5 bases, with 13 bases spanning the gap. Germline lookup yields CDR1 SGHDT and CDR2 YYEEEE. The CDR3 is 15 amino acids. This sample was taken from a study of technical replicates of blood from a handful of donors. Assay: immunoSEQ multiplex PCR; the TCRdb copy retains only in-frame clones and omits some. The repertoire holds about 59,000 clones, with 85% to 95% as singletons. The chain has TRBV5-6 and TRBJ2-2, with a possible D match to TRBD1 (5 bases). This sequence was found in a human donor in good health. Some clones in this sample may be carry-over from other donors' samples. Sequencing was done on a sample of PBMCs. The CDR3 sequence is CASSFTGGWTGELFF. DNA for the CDR3: TGTGCCAGCAGCTTTACAGGTGGATGGACCGGGGAGCTGTTTTTT.